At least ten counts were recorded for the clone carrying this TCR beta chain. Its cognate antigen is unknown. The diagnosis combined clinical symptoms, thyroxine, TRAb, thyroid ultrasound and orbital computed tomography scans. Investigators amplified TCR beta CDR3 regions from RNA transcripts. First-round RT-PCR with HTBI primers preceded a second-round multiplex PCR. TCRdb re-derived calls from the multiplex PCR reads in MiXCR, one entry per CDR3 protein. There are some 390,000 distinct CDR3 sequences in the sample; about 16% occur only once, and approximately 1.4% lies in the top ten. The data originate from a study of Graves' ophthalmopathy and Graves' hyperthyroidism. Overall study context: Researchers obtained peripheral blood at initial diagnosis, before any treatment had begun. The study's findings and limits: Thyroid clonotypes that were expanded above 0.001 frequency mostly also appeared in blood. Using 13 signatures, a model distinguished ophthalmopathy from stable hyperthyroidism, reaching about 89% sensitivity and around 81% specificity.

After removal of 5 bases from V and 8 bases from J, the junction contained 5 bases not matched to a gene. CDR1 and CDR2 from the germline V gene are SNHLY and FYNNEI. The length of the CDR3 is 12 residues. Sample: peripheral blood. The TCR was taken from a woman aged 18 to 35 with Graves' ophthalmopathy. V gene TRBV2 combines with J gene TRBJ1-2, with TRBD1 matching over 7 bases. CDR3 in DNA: TGTGCCAGCAGTAACCGACAGGGAGGCTACACCTTC. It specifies CASSNRQGGYTF. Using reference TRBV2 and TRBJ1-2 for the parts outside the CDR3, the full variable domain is EPEVTQTPSHQVTQMGQEVILRCVPISNHLYFYWYRQILGQKVEFLVSFYNNEISEKSEIFDDQFSVERPDGSNFTLKIRSTKLEDSAMYFCASSNRQGGYTFGSGTRLTVV.